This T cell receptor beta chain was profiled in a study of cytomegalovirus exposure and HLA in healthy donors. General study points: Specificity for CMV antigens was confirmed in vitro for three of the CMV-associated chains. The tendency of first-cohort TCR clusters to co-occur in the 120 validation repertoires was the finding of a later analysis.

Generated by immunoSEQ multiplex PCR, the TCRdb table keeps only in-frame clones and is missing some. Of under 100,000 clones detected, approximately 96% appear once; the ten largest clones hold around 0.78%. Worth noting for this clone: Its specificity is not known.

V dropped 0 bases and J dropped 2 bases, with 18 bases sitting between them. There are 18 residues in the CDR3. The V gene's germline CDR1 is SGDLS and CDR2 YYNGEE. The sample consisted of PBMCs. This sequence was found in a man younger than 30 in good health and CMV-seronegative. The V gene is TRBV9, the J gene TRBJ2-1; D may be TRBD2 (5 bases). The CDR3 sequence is CASSVVADLGGTYNEQFF. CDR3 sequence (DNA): TGTGCCAGCAGCGTAGTCGCCGACTTAGGAGGTACCTACAATGAGCAGTTCTTC.